The rows below give T cell receptor beta chains drawn from one sample of a study of blood T cell repertoires in COVID-19. The assay was immunoSEQ multiplex PCR, and TCRdb's table has in-frame clones only and misses some. The table records 55,000 to 80,000 clones, roughly 80% of them present only once. Sequences were obtained from peripheral blood. The origin of the receptors is a human donor in a cohort sampled during active COVID-19. CDR3s include the opening cysteine and the closing phenylalanine or tryptophan. The D gene is left open where the match is weak. Clone size is given for some rows only: seen once, a few or many times, or a class if the clone is expanded.

>NA|NA|TRBV18|TRBJ1-1
CASSSDRNTEAFF
TGTGCCAGCTCATCGGACAGAAACACTGAAGCTTTCTTT
>NA|NA|TRBV13|TRBJ2-1
CASSLNAGPSYNEQFF
TGTGCCAGCAGCTTAAATGCGGGCCCCTCCTACAATGAGCAGTTCTTC
>NA|TRBD2|TRBV23-1|TRBJ2-7
CATPVSGESYEQYF
TGCGCCACCCCTGTAAGCGGGGAGTCCTACGAGCAGTACTTC
>NA|NA|TRBV27|TRBJ2-1
CASGLPNNEQFF
TGTGCCAGCGGTTTACCTAACAATGAGCAGTTCTTC
>NA|NA|TRBV11-3|TRBJ2-7
CASRFGDEQYF
TGTGCCAGCAGGTTCGGGGACGAGCAGTACTTC
>NA|NA|TRBV13|TRBJ2-1
CASSPQSYNEQFF
TGTGCCAGCAGCCCCCAGTCATACAATGAGCAGTTCTTC
>NA|NA|TRBV7-9|TRBJ2-2
CASSFTGPAGELFF
TGTGCCAGCAGCTTTACAGGGCCGGCCGGGGAGCTGTTTTTT
>NA|TRBD1|TRBV9|TRBJ2-5
CASSPRQGGVQETQYF
TGTGCCAGCAGCCCCCGACAGGGTGGGGTACAAGAGACCCAGTACTTC
>NA|TRBD2|TRBV11-2|TRBJ2-5
CASSLVAGGILETQYF
TGTGCCAGCAGCTTGGTAGCGGGGGGGATTTTGGAGACCCAGTACTTC
>once|TRBD1|TRBV6-5|TRBJ1-6
CASSSRTGESPLHF
TGTGCCAGCAGTAGTCGGACAGGGGAATCACCCCTCCACTTT
>NA|NA|TRBV10-3|TRBJ2-7
CAISPRQDRNEQYF
TGTGCCATCAGTCCGCGACAGGACCGCAACGAGCAGTACTTC
>NA|NA|TRBV5-1|TRBJ2-1
CASSFRGGGSYNEQFF
TGCGCCAGCAGCTTTCGGGGAGGGGGCTCCTACAATGAGCAGTTCTTC
>NA|NA|TRBV29-1|TRBJ2-3
CSVETGDTDTQYF
TGCAGCGTGGAGACCGGGGACACAGATACGCAGTATTTT
>few|TRBD2|TRBV2|TRBJ2-3
CASSEAAGGVTDTQYF
TGTGCCAGCAGTGAAGCGGCGGGGGGAGTCACAGATACGCAGTATTTT
>NA|NA|TRBV5-1|TRBJ1-2
CASSLADYTGNYGYTF
TGCGCCAGCAGCTTGGCCGACTACACGGGAAACTATGGCTACACCTTC
>NA|NA|TRBV5-6|TRBJ2-5
CASSTGLSGETQYF
TGTGCCAGCAGCACGGGACTGAGCGGAGAGACCCAGTACTTC
>NA|TRBD1|TRBV5-1|TRBJ2-5
CASSRDRGEQETQYF
TGCGCCAGCAGCCGCGACAGGGGCGAACAAGAGACCCAGTACTTC
>NA|TRBD1|TRBV6-6|TRBJ2-5
CASNPYRGRGETQYF
TGTGCCAGCAATCCTTACAGGGGGCGAGGAGAGACCCAGTACTTC
>NA|TRBD1|TRBV6-5|TRBJ1-2
CASSRTGNYGYTF
TGTGCCAGCAGCCGGACAGGGAACTATGGCTACACCTTC
>NA|NA|TRBV6-5|TRBJ2-5
CASRPQPGQQETQYF
TGTGCCAGCAGACCGCAGCCGGGACAACAAGAGACCCAGTACTTC
>NA|TRBD2|TRBV9|TRBJ2-2
CARRGLAGAKNTGELFF
TGTGCCAGGAGGGGACTAGCGGGGGCCAAGAACACCGGGGAGCTGTTTTTT
>NA|TRBD1|TRBV6-5|TRBJ1-2
CASRTTGKHGYTF
TGTGCCAGCAGGACGACAGGGAAGCATGGCTACACCTTC
>NA|TRBD1|TRBV2|TRBJ1-2
CASRGTGTNYGYTF
TGTGCCAGCAGGGGGACAGGGACTAACTATGGCTACACCTTC
>NA|TRBD1|TRBV6-2/TRBV6-3|TRBJ1-1
CASSYSPTGKNTEAFF
TGTGCCAGCAGTTACTCCCCGACAGGGAAAAACACTGAAGCTTTCTTT
>NA|TRBD1|TRBV27|TRBJ2-2
CASSRDRGPGELFF
TGTGCCAGCAGTCGGGACAGGGGTCCCGGGGAGCTGTTTTTT
>NA|NA|TRBV6-5|TRBJ2-4
CASSFRGSGAKNIQYF
TGTGCCAGCAGTTTCCGGGGGTCCGGCGCCAAAAACATTCAGTACTTC